This TCR beta chain was documented in a study of blood T cell repertoires in COVID-19 (dated by TCRdb to about 2020). Looking at the study overall: Samples covering the acute and convalescent phases of COVID-19 were provided by collaborators in the United States, Italy and Spain. The prospective study material was composed of cDNA or gDNA derived from T cells, B-cell-depleted T cells, or PBMCs. Subjects who had been exposed to COVID-19, were actively infected with it, or had recovered from it provided the deeply sampled blood TCRbeta repertoires that made up the dataset. The repertoires were released in a freely available public database intended as a resource for research on the immune response to SARS-CoV-2. The samples were drawn from two sources: the first 160 participants of the ongoing ImmuneRACE study, and 1,000 to 1,500 subjects contributed by 6 global collaborators. A de-identified subject ID, COVID-19 status, age in years and sex were almost always included in the sample metadata. Where available, HLA class I and class II types were taken from metadata supplied by the sample provider and were not determined by assay-based typing.

In the prospective study, participants were roughly 18 to 100 years old, resided in about two dozen geographic areas of the United States, and were enrolled through a virtual design. To assign participants to cohorts, the prospective study relied on clinical history that participants themselves reported in a screening survey and a study questionnaire. A participant counted as exposed if, within 2 weeks of entering the study, that participant had been in contact with someone who had a PCR-confirmed or clinician-diagnosed COVID-19 case. In the prospective study, mobile phlebotomists collected whole blood, serum and a nasopharyngeal or oropharyngeal swab from each participant. Over a roughly two-month period, participants in the prospective study had the option of providing additional blood draws and questionnaires. Prospective study blood samples were shipped either frozen or at room temperature before DNA extraction.

The germline V gene (reference sequence) yields LNHDA for CDR1 and SQIVND for CDR2. The CDR3 holds 14 amino acids from the cysteine to the phenylalanine. Here the CDR3 DNA is all that survives: 42 bases in frame from base 1. V is clipped by 4 bases and J by 3 bases, and the sequence between their germline boundaries is 12 bases long. TCRbeta CDR3 regions were amplified from genomic DNA by means of the immunoSEQ Assay, a bias-controlled multiplex PCR. Turning to the authors' computational methods: Within the assay, amplification of reference gene primers was used to estimate how many nucleated cells each sample contained. To quantify the absolute abundance of each unique TCRbeta CDR3 rearrangement, sequence reads were collapsed and filtered. For each sample, productive Simpson clonality was calculated by taking the square root of Simpson's diversity index across productive rearrangements. TCRdb carries this immuneACCESS record with in-frame sequences only. Its versions omit some clonotypes, under half of them owing to an unresolved V gene in the studies checked, with the rest unexplained. The V and J calls and clone size were taken over from that table, and D and trimming were inferred from the DNA. This sample is represented by some 340,000 clones; 90% to 95% of them were singletons. 3.9% of the sample is in the top ten clones.

Concerning this clone itself: No antigen is known for it. Base quality data are lacking; no much larger clone is found one base away.

The paper's findings and limits, for the study overall: How much clinical and demographic metadata was included differed by source and by participant, and the metadata was provided uncurated.

The specimen sequenced was PBMCs or T cells enriched from blood (not recorded which). The receptor was isolated from a woman aged 25 to 45 who had been exposed to COVID-19. Here the chain combines TRBV19 and TRBJ1-1; no D gene call is confident. The CDR3 protein sequence reads: CASSRILEDTEAFF. Read as DNA, the sequence is TGTGCCAGTAGTAGGATTTTAGAGGACACTGAAGCTTTCTTT.